This T cell receptor (beta chain) stems from a study of technical replicates of blood from a handful of donors. Profiling relied on immunoSEQ multiplex PCR, and the TCRdb table lists in-frame clones only, not all of them. The sample contains under 85,000 clones, about 90% of which appear only once. Germline CDR1 SEHNR, CDR2 FQNEAQ (reference sequence). V was trimmed by 2 bases and J by 8 bases, leaving 13 bases between them. This CDR3 region has 14 residues. The chain links TRBV7-9 to TRBJ1-3; TRBD1 is a possible D gene (5 bases). The receptor was isolated from a human donor in good health. Some clones in this sample may be carry-over from other donors' samples. Input material: PBMCs. The CDR3 spells CASSLPDTGDTIYF. CDR3 in DNA: TGTGCCAGCAGCTTACCCGACACGGGGGACACCATATATTTT.